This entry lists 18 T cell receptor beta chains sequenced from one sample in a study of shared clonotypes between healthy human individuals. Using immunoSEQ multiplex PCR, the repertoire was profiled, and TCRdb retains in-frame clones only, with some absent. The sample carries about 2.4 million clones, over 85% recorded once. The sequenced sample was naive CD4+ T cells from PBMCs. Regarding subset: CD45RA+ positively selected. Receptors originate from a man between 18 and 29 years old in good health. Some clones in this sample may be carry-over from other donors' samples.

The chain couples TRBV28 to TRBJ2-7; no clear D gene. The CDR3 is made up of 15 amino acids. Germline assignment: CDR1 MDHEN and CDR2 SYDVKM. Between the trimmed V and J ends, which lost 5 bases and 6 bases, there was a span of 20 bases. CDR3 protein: CASSTLRFYLGEQYF. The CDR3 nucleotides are TGTGCCAGCAGTACCCTGAGGTTCTATTTAGGCGAGCAGTACTTC.

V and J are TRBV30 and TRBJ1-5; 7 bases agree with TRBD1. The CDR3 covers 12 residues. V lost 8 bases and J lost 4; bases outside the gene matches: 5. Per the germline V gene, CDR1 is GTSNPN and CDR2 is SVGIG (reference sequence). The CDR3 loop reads CAVGQPNQPQHF. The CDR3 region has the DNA TGTGCCGTGGGACAGCCAAATCAGCCCCAGCATTTT.

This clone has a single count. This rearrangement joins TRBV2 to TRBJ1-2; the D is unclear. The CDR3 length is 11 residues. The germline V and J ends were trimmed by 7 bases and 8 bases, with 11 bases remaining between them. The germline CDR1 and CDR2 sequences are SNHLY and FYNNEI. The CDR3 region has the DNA TGTGCCAGCAAAGAAGGGTGGGGCTACACCTTC. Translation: CASKEGWGYTF. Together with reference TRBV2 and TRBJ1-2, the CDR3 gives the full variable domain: EPEVTQTPSHQVTQMGQEVILRCVPISNHLYFYWYRQILGQKVEFLVSFYNNEISEKSEIFDDQFSVERPDGSNFTLKIRSTKLEDSAMYFCASKEGWGYTFGSGTRLTVV.

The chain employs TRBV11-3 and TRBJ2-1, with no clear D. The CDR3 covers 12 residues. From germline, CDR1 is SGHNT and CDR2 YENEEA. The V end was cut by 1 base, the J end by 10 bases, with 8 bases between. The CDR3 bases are TGTGCCAGCAGCTTAGTTCTGGGAGAGCAGTTCTTC. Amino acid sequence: CASSLVLGEQFF.

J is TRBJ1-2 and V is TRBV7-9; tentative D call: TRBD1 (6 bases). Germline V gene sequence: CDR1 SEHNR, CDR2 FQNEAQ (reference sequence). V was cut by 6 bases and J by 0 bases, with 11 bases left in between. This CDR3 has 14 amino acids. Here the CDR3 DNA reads TGTGCCAGCAGTTGGACAGAACCTAACTATGGCTACACCTTC. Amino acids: CASSWTEPNYGYTF.

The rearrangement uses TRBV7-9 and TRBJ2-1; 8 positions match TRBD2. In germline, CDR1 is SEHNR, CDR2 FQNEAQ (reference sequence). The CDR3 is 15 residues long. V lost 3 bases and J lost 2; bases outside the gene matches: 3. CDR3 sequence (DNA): TGTGCCAGCAGCTTTAGCGGGACTCCCTACAATGAGCAGTTCTTC. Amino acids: CASSFSGTPYNEQFF.

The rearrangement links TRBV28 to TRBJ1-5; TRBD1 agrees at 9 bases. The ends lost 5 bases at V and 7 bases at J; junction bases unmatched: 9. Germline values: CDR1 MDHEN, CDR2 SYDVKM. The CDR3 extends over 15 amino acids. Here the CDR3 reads CASSAPGQGYQPQHF. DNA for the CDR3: TGTGCCAGCAGTGCACCGGGACAGGGATACCAGCCCCAGCATTTT.

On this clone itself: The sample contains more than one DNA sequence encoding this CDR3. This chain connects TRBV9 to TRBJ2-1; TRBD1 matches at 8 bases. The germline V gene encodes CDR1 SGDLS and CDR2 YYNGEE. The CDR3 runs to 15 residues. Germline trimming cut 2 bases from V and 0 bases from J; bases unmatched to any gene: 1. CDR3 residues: CASSVDRGSYNEQFF. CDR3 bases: TGTGCCAGCAGCGTTGACAGGGGCTCCTACAATGAGCAGTTCTTC. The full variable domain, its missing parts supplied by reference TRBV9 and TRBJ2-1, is DSGVTQTPKHLITATGQRVTLRCSPRSGDLSVYWYQQSLDQGLQFLIQYYNGEERAKGNILERFSAQQFPDLHSELNLSSLELGDSALYFCASSVDRGSYNEQFFGPGTRLTVL.

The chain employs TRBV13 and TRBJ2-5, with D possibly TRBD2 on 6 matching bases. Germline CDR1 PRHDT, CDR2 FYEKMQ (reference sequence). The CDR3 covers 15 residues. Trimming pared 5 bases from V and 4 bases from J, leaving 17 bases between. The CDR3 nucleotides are TGTGCCAGCAGCCAGGGACTTGAAATGGGAGAGACCCAGTACTTC. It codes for CASSQGLEMGETQYF.

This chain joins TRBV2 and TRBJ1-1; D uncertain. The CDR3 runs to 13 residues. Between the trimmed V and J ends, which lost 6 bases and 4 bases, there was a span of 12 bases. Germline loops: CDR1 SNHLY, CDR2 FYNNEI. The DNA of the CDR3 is TGTGCCAGCAGCGTCACCGCCCGCACTGAAGCTTTCTTT. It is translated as CASSVTARTEAFF.

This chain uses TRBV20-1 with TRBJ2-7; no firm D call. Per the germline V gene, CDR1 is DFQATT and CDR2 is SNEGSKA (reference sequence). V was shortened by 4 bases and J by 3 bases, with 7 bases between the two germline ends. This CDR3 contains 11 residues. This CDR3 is CSAIYSYEQYF. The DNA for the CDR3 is TGCAGTGCTATCTACAGCTACGAGCAGTACTTC.

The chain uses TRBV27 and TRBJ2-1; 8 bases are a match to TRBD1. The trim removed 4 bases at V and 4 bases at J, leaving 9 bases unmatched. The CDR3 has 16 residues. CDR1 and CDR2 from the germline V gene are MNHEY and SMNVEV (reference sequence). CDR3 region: CASSSRTGIGYNEQFF. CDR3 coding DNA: TGTGCCAGCAGTTCGAGGACAGGGATTGGGTACAATGAGCAGTTCTTC.

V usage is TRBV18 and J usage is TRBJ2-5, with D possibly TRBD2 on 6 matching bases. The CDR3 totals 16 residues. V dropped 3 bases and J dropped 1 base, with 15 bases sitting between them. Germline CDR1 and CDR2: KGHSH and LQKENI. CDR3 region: CASSPPSSVRQETQYF. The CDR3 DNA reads TGTGCCAGCTCACCCCCCTCTAGCGTACGCCAAGAGACCCAGTACTTC.

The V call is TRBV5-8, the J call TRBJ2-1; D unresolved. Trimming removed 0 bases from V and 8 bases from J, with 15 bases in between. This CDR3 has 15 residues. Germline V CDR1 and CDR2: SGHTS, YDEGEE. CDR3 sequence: CASSLALDRVHEQFF. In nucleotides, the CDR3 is TGTGCCAGCAGCTTGGCCCTGGACCGGGTGCATGAGCAGTTCTTC.

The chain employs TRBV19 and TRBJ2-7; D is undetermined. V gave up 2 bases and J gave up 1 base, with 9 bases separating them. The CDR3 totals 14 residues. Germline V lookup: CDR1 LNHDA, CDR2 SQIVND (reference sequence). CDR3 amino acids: CASSIWGSSYEQYF. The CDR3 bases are TGTGCCAGTAGTATATGGGGTTCATCCTACGAGCAGTACTTC.

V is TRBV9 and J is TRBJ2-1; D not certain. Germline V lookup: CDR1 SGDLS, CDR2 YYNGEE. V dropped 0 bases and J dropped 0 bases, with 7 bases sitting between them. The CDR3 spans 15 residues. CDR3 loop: CASSVDGFSYNEQFF. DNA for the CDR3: TGTGCCAGCAGCGTAGACGGGTTCTCCTACAATGAGCAGTTCTTC.

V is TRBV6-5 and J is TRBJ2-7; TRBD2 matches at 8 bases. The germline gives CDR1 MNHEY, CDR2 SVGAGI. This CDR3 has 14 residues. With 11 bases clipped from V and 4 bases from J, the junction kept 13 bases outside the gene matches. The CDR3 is CACQWRAGVYEQYF. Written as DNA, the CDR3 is TGTGCCTGCCAATGGAGAGCGGGAGTTTACGAGCAGTACTTC.

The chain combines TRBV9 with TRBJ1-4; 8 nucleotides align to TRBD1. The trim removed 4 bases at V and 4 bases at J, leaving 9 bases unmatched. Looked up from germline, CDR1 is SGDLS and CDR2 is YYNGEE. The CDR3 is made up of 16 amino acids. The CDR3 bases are TGTGCCAGCAGCCCCCGGCAGGGGGCTCTTAATGAAAAACTGTTTTTT. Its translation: CASSPRQGALNEKLFF.